This T cell receptor (beta chain) was retrieved from a study of cytomegalovirus exposure and HLA in healthy donors. Study-level points and caveats: Cytomegalovirus association was assigned to around 150 TCR beta chains. The classifier reportedly diagnosed cytomegalovirus status with high sensitivity and specificity. Subsequent analysis revealed that first-cohort TCR clusters tended to co-occur in the 90 to 150 validation repertoires.

CDR1 is LGHNA and CDR2 is YSLEER in the germline V gene. V was clipped by 0 bases and J by 6 bases, with 8 bases between them. The CDR3 runs to 13 residues. The validation cohort, a group of over a hundred subjects, included the donors and was separate from the roughly 670-subject first cohort. The assay was immunoSEQ multiplex PCR, and TCRdb's table has in-frame clones only and misses some. Among tens of thousands of clones listed, roughly 94% were seen once. Concerning this clone itself: The target antigen is unknown.

Sequencing used PBMCs. The rearrangement uses TRBV4-3 and TRBJ1-2; no clear D gene. The receptor comes from a woman under 30 in good health and CMV-seronegative. In DNA, the CDR3 is TGCGCCAGCAGCCAAGATCCCGGGGATGGCTACACCTTC. Its translation: CASSQDPGDGYTF.